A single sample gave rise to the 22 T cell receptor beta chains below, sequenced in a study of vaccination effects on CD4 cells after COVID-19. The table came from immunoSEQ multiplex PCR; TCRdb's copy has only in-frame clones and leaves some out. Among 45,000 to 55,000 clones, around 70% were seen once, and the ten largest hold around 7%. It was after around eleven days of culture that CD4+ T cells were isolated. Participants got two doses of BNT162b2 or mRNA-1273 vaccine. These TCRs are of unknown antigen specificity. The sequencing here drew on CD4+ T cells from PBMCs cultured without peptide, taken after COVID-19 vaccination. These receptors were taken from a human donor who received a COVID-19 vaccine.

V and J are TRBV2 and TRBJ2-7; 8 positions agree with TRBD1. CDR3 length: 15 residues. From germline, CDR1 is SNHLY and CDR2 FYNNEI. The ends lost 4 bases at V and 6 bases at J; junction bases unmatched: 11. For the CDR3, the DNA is TGTGCCAGCAGTGGTTCGTCAGGGGGCCCACGCGAGCAGTACTTC. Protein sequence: CASSGSSGGPREQYF.

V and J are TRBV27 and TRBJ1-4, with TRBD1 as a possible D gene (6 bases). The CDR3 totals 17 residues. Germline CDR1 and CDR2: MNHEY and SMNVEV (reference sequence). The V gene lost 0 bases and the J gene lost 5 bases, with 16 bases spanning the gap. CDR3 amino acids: CASSLSSFQGLNEKLFF. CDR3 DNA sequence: TGTGCCAGCAGTTTATCCTCCTTTCAGGGGCTCAATGAAAAACTGTTTTTT.

Here the CDR3 DNA reads TGTGCCAGCTCACCACGCGGACAGGGTTCTGGAAACACCATATATTTT. This encodes CASSPRGQGSGNTIYF. The chain uses TRBV18 and TRBJ1-3; 8 positions agree with TRBD1. The V and J ends lost 1 base and 1 base, in that order; junction bases with no gene match: 3. CDR3 length: 16 residues. CDR1 is KGHSH, CDR2 LQKENI, per germline.

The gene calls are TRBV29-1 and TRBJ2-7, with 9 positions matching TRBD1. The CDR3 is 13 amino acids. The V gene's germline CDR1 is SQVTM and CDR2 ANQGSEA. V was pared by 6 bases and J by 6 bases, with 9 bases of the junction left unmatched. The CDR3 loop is CSVQRDRASEQYF. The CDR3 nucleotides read TGCAGCGTCCAGCGGGACAGGGCTTCCGAGCAGTACTTC.

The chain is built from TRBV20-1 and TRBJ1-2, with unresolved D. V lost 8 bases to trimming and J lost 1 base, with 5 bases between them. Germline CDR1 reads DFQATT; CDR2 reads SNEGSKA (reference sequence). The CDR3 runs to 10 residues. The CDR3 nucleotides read TGCAGTCCGCGTAACTATGGCTACACCTTC. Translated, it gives CSPRNYGYTF.

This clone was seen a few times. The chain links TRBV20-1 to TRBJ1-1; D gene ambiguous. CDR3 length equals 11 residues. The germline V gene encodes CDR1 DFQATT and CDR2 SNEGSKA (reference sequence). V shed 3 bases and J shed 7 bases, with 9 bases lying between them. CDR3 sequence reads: CSASDVIEAFF. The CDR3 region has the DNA TGCAGTGCTAGTGACGTTATTGAAGCTTTCTTT.

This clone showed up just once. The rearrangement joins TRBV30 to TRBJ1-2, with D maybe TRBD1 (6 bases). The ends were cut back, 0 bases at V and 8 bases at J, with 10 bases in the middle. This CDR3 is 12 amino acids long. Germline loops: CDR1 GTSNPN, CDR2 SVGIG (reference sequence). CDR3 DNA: TGTGCCTGGAGTGTAACAGGGTGGGGCTACACCTTC. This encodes CAWSVTGWGYTF.

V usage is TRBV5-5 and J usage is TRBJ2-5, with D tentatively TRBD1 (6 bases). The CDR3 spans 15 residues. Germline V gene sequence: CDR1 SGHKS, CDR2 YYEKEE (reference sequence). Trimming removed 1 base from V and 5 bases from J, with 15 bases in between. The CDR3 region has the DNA TGTGCCAGCAGCTTGCCCGGGACAACTAGGGAGACCCAGTACTTC. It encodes CASSLPGTTRETQYF. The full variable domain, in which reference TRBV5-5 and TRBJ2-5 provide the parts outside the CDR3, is DAGVTQSPTHLIKTRGQQVTLRCSPISGHKSVSWYQQVLGQGPQFIFQYYEKEERGRGNFPDRFSARQFPNYSSELNVNALLLGDSALYLCASSLPGTTRETQYFGPGTRLLVL.

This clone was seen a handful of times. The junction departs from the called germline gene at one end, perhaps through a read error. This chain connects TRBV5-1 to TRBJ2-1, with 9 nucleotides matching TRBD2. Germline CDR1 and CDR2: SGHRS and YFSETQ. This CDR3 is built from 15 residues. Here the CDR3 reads CASSLAGLAIDEQFF. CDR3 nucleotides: TGCGCCAGCAGTTTGGCCGGACTAGCGATCGATGAGCAGTTCTTC.

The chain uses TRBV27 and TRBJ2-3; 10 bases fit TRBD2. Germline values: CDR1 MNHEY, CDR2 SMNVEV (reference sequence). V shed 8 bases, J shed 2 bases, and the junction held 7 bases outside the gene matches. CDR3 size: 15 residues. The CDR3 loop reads CASRQLAGVTDTQYF. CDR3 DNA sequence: TGTGCCAGCCGACAGCTAGCGGGGGTCACAGATACGCAGTATTTT.

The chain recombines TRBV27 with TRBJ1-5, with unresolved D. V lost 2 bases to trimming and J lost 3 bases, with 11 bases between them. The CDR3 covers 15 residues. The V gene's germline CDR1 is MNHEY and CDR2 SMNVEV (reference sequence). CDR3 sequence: CASSLGPGPNQPQHF. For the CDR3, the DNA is TGTGCCAGCAGTTTAGGACCGGGCCCCAATCAGCCCCAGCATTTT.

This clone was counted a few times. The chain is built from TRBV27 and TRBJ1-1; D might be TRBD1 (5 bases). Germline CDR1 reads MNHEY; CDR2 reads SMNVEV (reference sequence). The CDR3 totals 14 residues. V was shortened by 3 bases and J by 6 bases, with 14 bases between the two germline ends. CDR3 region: CASSLSLDSSEAFF. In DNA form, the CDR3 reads TGTGCCAGCAGTTTGTCTCTAGACAGTTCTGAAGCTTTCTTT.

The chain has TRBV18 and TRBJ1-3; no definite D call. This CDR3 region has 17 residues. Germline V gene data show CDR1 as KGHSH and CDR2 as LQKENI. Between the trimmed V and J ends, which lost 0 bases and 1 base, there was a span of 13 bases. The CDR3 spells CASSPPHSGGSGNTIYF. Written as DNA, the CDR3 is TGTGCCAGCTCACCACCTCACAGTGGAGGTTCTGGAAACACCATATATTTT.

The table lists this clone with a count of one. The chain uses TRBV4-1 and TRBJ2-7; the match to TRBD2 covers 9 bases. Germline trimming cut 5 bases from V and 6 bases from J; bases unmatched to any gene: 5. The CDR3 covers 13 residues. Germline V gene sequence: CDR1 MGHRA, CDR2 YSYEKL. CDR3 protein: CASSGGGAIEQYF. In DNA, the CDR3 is TGCGCCAGCAGCGGCGGGGGGGCGATCGAGCAGTACTTC.

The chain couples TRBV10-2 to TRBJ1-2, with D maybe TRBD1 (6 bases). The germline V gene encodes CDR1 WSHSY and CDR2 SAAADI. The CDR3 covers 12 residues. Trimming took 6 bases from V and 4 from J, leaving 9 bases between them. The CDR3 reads CASRKDSYGYTF. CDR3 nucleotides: TGCGCCAGCAGAAAGGACAGCTATGGCTACACCTTC.

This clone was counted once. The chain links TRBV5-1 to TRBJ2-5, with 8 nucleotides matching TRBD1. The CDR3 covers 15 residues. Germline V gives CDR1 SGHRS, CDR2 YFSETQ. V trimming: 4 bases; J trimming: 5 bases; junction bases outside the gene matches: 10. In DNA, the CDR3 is TGCGCCAGCAGCCATCGGACAGGGATCATGGAGACCCAGTACTTC. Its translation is CASSHRTGIMETQYF.

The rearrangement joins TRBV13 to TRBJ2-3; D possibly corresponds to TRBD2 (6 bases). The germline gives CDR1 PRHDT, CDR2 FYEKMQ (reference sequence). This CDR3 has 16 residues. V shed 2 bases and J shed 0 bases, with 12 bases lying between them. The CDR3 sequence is CASSLRVGGSTDTQYF. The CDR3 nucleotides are TGTGCCAGCAGCTTAAGGGTGGGAGGAAGCACAGATACGCAGTATTTT.

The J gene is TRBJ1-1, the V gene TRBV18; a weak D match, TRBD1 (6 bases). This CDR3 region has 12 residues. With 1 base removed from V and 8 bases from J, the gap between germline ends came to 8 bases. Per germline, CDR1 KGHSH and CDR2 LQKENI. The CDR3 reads CASSPQGQEAFF. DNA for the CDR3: TGTGCCAGCTCACCACAAGGACAGGAAGCTTTCTTT.

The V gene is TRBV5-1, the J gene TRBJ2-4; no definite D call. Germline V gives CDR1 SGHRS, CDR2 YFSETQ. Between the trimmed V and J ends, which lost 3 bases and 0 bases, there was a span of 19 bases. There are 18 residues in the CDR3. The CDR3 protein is CASSSSPTTPLAKNIQYF. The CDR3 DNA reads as TGCGCCAGCAGCTCTAGTCCTACCACACCGTTAGCCAAAAACATTCAGTACTTC.

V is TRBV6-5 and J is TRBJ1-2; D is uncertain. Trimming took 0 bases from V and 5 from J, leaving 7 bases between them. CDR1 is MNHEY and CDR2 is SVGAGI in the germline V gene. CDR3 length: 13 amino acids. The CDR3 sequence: CASSYSIEYGYTF. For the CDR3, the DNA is TGTGCCAGCAGTTACTCGATAGAATATGGCTACACCTTC.

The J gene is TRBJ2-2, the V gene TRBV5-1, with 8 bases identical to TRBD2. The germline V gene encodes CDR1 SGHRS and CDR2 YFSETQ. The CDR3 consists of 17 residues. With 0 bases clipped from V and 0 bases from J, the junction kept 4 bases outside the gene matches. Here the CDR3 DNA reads TGCGCCAGCAGCTTGGAGGTAGCGGGGACGAACACCGGGGAGCTGTTTTTT. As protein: CASSLEVAGTNTGELFF.

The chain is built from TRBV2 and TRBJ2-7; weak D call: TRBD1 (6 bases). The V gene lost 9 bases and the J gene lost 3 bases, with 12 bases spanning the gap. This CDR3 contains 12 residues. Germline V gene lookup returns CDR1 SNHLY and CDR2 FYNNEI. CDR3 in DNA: TGTGCCAGTAACAGGGAAAACTACGAGCAGTACTTC. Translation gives CASNRENYEQYF.